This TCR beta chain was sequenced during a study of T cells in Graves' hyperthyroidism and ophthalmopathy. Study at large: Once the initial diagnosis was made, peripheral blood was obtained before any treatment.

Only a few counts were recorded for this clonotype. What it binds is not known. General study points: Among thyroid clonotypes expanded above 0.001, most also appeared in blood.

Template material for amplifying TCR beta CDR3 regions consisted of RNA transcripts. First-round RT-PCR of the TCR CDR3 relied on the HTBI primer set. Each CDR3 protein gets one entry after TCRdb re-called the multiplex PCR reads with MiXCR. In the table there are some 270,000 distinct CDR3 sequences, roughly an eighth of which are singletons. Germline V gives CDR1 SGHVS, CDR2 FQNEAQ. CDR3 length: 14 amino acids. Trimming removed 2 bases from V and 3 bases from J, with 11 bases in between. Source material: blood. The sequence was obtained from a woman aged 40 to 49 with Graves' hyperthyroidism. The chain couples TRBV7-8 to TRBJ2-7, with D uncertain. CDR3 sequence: CASSLNRALYEQYF. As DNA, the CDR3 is TGTGCCAGCAGCTTAAACCGGGCACTCTACGAGCAGTACTTC.